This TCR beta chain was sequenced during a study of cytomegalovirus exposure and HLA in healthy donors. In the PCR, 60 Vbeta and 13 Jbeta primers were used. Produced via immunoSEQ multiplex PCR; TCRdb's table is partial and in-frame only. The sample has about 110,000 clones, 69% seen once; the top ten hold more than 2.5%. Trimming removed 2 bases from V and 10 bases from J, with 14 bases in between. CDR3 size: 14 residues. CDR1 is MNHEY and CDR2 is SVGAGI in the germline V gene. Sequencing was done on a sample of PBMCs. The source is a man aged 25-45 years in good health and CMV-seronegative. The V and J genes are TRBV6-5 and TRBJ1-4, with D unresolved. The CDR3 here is CASSYRDRGTKLFF. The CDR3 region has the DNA TGTGCCAGCAGTTACCGTGACCGCGGCACAAAACTGTTTTTT.